A single sample gave rise to the 18 T cell receptor beta chains below, sequenced in a study of molecular identifiers for immune sequencing clone quantification. TCRdb analysed the PCR reads with MiXCR anew, one entry per CDR3 protein. The sample consists of hundreds of thousands of distinct CDR3 sequences, 20% to 25% of them appearing once. The specimen was naive CD8+ T cells from blood, with Jurkat cell RNA spiked in. The subset is: FACS-sorted CD8+CD4-CCR7+CD45RA+ naive T cells. Receptor source: a human donor in good health. Some libraries in this study had Jurkat cell RNA spiked in.

This clonotype was seen ten or more times. The chain links TRBV6-5 to TRBJ1-1; 8 nucleotides agree with TRBD1. Per germline, CDR1 MNHEY and CDR2 SVGAGI. Trimming at V came to 2 bases and at J to 5 bases, leaving 7 bases not matched to a gene. CDR3 size: 15 residues. The CDR3 DNA sequence: TGTGCCAGCAGTTACGAGGTAACAGGGGGGACTGAAGCTTTCTTT. It translates to CASSYEVTGGTEAFF.

The chain links TRBV20-1 to TRBJ2-7; TRBD1 agrees at 7 bases. The CDR3 loop spans 12 amino acids. Germline values: CDR1 DFQATT, CDR2 SNEGSKA (reference sequence). The V segment lost 6 bases and the J segment 5 bases; nucleotides outside the gene matches: 7. In DNA form, the CDR3 reads TGCAGTGCCACAGACAGGGACCACGAGCAGTACTTC. Translation: CSATDRDHEQYF.

This clonotype has a count of ten or more. The chain uses TRBV7-3 and TRBJ2-1; D gene ambiguous. Between the trimmed V and J ends, which lost 2 bases and 6 bases, there was a span of 8 bases. From germline, CDR1 is SGHTA and CDR2 FQGTGA. This CDR3 contains 13 residues. Written as DNA, the CDR3 is TGTGCCAGCAGCTTATTGGTGGGCAATGAGCAGTTCTTC. Its translation is CASSLLVGNEQFF.

This clonotype has a handful of counts. In DNA form, the CDR3 reads TGTGCCAGCAGCTTGGGCACCGAGCCCCAGCATTTT. This codes for CASSLGTEPQHF. The chain uses TRBV7-9 and TRBJ1-5; no clear D gene. CDR3 length equals 12 residues. V was clipped by 3 bases and J by 8 bases, with 8 bases between them. Germline assignment: CDR1 SEHNR and CDR2 FQNEAQ (reference sequence). Full variable domain (remainder filled in from reference TRBV7-9 and TRBJ1-5): DTGVSQNPRHKITKRGQNVTFRCDPISEHNRLYWYRQTLGQGPEFLTYFQNEAQLEKSRLLSDRFSAERPKGSFSTLEIQRTEQGDSAMYLCASSLGTEPQHFGDGTRLSIL.

Comments on this clonotype: A much larger clonotype is one base distant, so this may be a read error. The gene calls are TRBV7-6 and TRBJ2-7, with a weak D call TRBD1 (6 bases). CDR1 SGHVS and CDR2 FNYEAQ come from the germline V gene. The V gene lost 6 bases and the J gene lost 6 bases, with 30 bases spanning the gap. This CDR3 contains 18 residues. The CDR3 nucleotides read TGTGCCAGCAGTCGCCCCGAGCGTGGGGGCGCCATTCTCGGCGAGCAGTACTTC. Amino acids: CASSRPERGGAILGEQYF.

This chain connects TRBV19 to TRBJ2-3; perhaps TRBD2 as D (6 bases). CDR1 and CDR2 from the germline V gene are LNHDA and SQIVND (reference sequence). The CDR3 sequence is 14 residues long. V lost 3 bases to trimming and J lost 8 bases, with 15 bases between them. In DNA, the CDR3 is TGTGCCAGTAGTATTGGTAGCGGCGCGGGTACGCAGTATTTT. Its translation is CASSIGSGAGTQYF.

This clonotype was counted ten times or more. The V gene is TRBV7-8, the J gene TRBJ2-1; D remains unclear. The germline CDR1 and CDR2 sequences are SGHVS and FQNEAQ. The CDR3 is 13 amino acids. V shed 3 bases and J shed 4 bases, with 7 bases lying between them. DNA for the CDR3: TGTGCCAGCAGCTTTGGCAGATACAATGAGCAGTTCTTC. The encoded protein is CASSFGRYNEQFF.

Remarks on this clonotype: A read error is possible here, since a much larger clone lies one base away. Without the conserved terminal phenylalanine or tryptophan, this CDR3 likely stems from a read error. The DNA for the CDR3 is TGTGCCAGCAGTGAATCTAGCGGGTATCCCTACGAGCAGTACCTC. Translation gives CASSESSGYPYEQYL. The rearrangement links TRBV6-1 to TRBJ2-7, with 8 positions matching TRBD2. The CDR3 is made up of 15 amino acids. Trimming at V came to 2 bases and at J to 2 bases, leaving 5 bases not matched to a gene. Germline CDR1 and CDR2: MNHNS and SASEGT.

This clonotype showed up many times. The J gene is TRBJ2-2, the V gene TRBV12-3 or TRBV12-4, with D tentatively TRBD1 (5 bases). Trimming pared 7 bases from V and 3 bases from J, leaving 15 bases between. There are 15 residues in the CDR3. The CDR3 region is CASTLGQEYTGELFF. The CDR3 nucleotides are TGTGCCAGCACCTTGGGGCAGGAGTACACCGGGGAGCTGTTTTTT.

A note on this clonotype: This clone may be a read error of a much larger clone one base away. The chain uses TRBV19 and TRBJ1-5; weak D call: TRBD1 (5 bases). The CDR3 totals 14 residues. Germline CDR1 LNHDA, CDR2 SQIVND (reference sequence). Between the trimmed V and J ends, which lost 6 bases and 3 bases, there was a span of 12 bases. The CDR3 nucleotides are TGTGCCAGTAGATCACAGGCATACAATCAGCCCCAGCATTTT. Translating gives CASRSQAYNQPQHF.

This clonotype was found many times. V and J are TRBV6-2 or TRBV6-3 and TRBJ2-2; D not resolved. Germline assignment: CDR1 MNHEY and CDR2 SVGEGT. V lost 3 bases to trimming and J lost 4 bases, with 18 bases between them. The CDR3 spans 17 residues. CDR3 DNA: TGTGCCAGCAGTTATGGCCGTGCCGGAGCGCCCACCGGGGAGCTGTTTTTT. Protein sequence: CASSYGRAGAPTGELFF.

Remarks on this clonotype: This may arise from a read error, as a much more abundant clone is one base away. V and J are TRBV6-1 and TRBJ1-5, with D perhaps matching TRBD1 (6 bases). Germline CDR1 and CDR2: MNHNS and SASEGT. The CDR3 is 16 amino acids. As DNA, the CDR3 is TGTGCCAGCAGTGCCCCCCCCGCAGGGGCCCATCAGCCCCTGCATTTT. It codes for CASSAPPAGAHQPLHF.

The chain employs TRBV4-3 and TRBJ2-1, with D tentatively TRBD1 (6 bases). Trimming pared 4 bases from V and 4 bases from J, leaving 14 bases between. CDR3 length equals 15 residues. Germline CDR1 LGHNA, CDR2 YSLEER. Here the CDR3 DNA reads TGCGCCAGCAGCCTCGACAGGAGCCTTTACAATGAGCAGTTCTTC. Translating gives CASSLDRSLYNEQFF.

This clonotype was observed many times. The chain joins TRBV28 to TRBJ1-1, with D unclear. Germline lookup yields CDR1 MDHEN and CDR2 SYDVKM. The V end lost 6 bases, the J end lost 3 bases, and 8 bases lay between the germline ends. The CDR3 is 12 residues long. Here the CDR3 reads CASRSMDTEAFF. The CDR3 bases are TGTGCCAGCAGATCCATGGACACTGAAGCTTTCTTT.

A word on this clonotype: This may come from a read error, since a much larger clone is one base off. The chain links TRBV7-9 to TRBJ1-1; D call uncertain. Per the germline V gene, CDR1 is SEHNR and CDR2 is FQNEAQ (reference sequence). The CDR3 extends over 14 amino acids. In nucleotides, the CDR3 is TGTGCCAGCAGCCCCTCAAATATGAACGCTGAAGCTTTCTTT. It translates to CASSPSNMNAEAFF.

On this clonotype: Since a much larger clone is just one base distant, this may be a read error. This chain's CDR3 is CASSTFTDTQYF. DNA for the CDR3: TGTGCCAGCAGCACTTTCACAGATACGCAGTATTTT. V gene TRBV5-4 combines with J gene TRBJ2-3; unclear D gene. V was shortened by 4 bases and J by 2 bases, with 5 bases between the two germline ends. The CDR3 has 12 residues. Germline V CDR1 and CDR2: SGHNT, YYREEE (reference sequence).

The sample holds many counts of this clonotype. J is TRBJ2-7 and V is TRBV19, with no clear D. The CDR3 is 13 amino acids. The germline gives CDR1 LNHDA, CDR2 SQIVND (reference sequence). The V and J ends lost 5 bases and 3 bases respectively, with 11 bases between them. The CDR3 loop reads CASSPYQNYEQYF. DNA of the CDR3: TGTGCCAGTAGTCCCTATCAGAACTACGAGCAGTACTTC. The full variable domain, in which reference TRBV19 and TRBJ2-7 provide the parts outside the CDR3, is DGGITQSPKYLFRKEGQNVTLSCEQNLNHDAMYWYRQDPGQGLRLIYYSQIVNDFQKGDIAEGYSVSREKKESFPLTVTSAQKNPTAFYLCASSPYQNYEQYFGPGTRLTVT.

In this sample, this clonotype turned up many times. The CDR3 spells CASSLGNSDEQFF. CDR3 nucleotide sequence: TGCGCCAGCAGCTTGGGTAATAGCGATGAGCAGTTCTTC. The genes are TRBV5-1 and TRBJ2-1; TRBD2 is a possible D gene (5 bases). Germline loops: CDR1 SGHRS, CDR2 YFSETQ. This CDR3 comprises 13 residues. V dropped 0 bases and J dropped 8 bases, with 9 bases sitting between them.